This TCR beta chain is drawn from a study of T cell responses to AZD1222 COVID-19 vaccine. Overall study findings and caveats: The CD4 TCRs associated with vaccination extended across spike and predominated at 160-218 and 743-854. Unmutated variant regions are reportedly targeted by nearly half of spike-specific TCRs. At baseline, just five to seven AZD1222 recipients tested seropositive.

V was cut by 0 bases and J by 5 bases, with 17 bases left in between. Per germline, CDR1 SGDLS and CDR2 YYNGEE. This CDR3 is 16 amino acids long. On this clone itself: The antigen is undetermined.

The method was immunoSEQ multiplex PCR; TCRdb's version includes in-frame clones alone and lacks a portion of them. The table shows roughly 160,000 clones, with around 92% occurring only once. The material was peripheral blood, obtained on day 0 of AZD1222 vaccination. The TCR sequence derives from an adult in good health. The rearrangement links TRBV9 to TRBJ1-1; D perhaps matches TRBD1 (6 bases). The CDR3: CASSVGLFRGGTEAFF. CDR3 bases: TGTGCCAGCAGCGTAGGGCTCTTCAGAGGGGGAACTGAAGCTTTCTTT.